This T cell receptor beta chain emerged from a study of blood T cell repertoires in COVID-19. In the study's own analysis: Researchers report that nucleated cell counts were estimated from reference gene primer amplification. This table comes from immunoSEQ multiplex PCR, and its TCRdb copy is limited to in-frame clones, with some not included. V and J calls and clone size are given by that table; D and trimming were obtained from the DNA. The profile shows roughly 300,000 clones, roughly 90% of them singletons. Sequencing was carried out using PBMCs or T cells enriched from blood (not recorded which). The receptor was isolated from a woman in her thirties who had recovered from COVID-19.

This chain's CDR3 is CASSQGRTGSNQPQHF. DNA of the CDR3: TGTGCCAGCAGCCAAGGACGGACAGGATCCAATCAGCCCCAGCATTTT. The chain recombines TRBV7-9 with TRBJ1-5; 7 positions agree with TRBD1. This CDR3 has 16 residues. Germline CDR1 is SEHNR and CDR2 is FQNEAQ (reference sequence). V lost 5 bases and J lost 3; bases outside the gene matches: 10. Full variable domain (rest looked up from reference TRBV7-9 and TRBJ1-5): DTGVSQNPRHKITKRGQNVTFRCDPISEHNRLYWYRQTLGQGPEFLTYFQNEAQLEKSRLLSDRFSAERPKGSFSTLEIQRTEQGDSAMYLCASSQGRTGSNQPQHFGDGTRLSIL.